This passage covers 13 T cell receptor beta chains from one sample sequenced in a study of cytomegalovirus exposure and HLA in healthy donors (dated by TCRdb to about 2017). Library prep was done by the immunoSEQ multiplex PCR assay. For the multiplex PCR, a mixture combining 60 forward primers for TCR Vbeta segments and 13 reverse primers for TCR Jbeta segments was used. The table was pulled from immuneACCESS by TCRdb, which kept in-frame rearrangements only. Such tables lose some clones; where checked, under half of the loss comes from unresolved V genes, and the rest has no known cause. The sample data list 220,000 or so clones, and around 83% of these were observed just once. 2.7% of the sample lies in the top ten. Material: PBMCs. Receptors originate from a woman aged 40 to 50 in good health and CMV-seronegative.

The chain combines TRBV2 with TRBJ1-1; the D is unclear. The V end lost 1 base, the J end lost 8 bases, and 11 bases lay between the germline ends. The V gene's germline CDR1 is SNHLY and CDR2 FYNNEI. This CDR3 region has 13 residues. The CDR3 bases are TGTGCCAGCAGTGAAGGCACCCTACCCGAAGCTTTCTTT. It is translated as CASSEGTLPEAFF.

V and J are TRBV15 and TRBJ2-7, with 10 nucleotides matching TRBD2. CDR1 is LNHNV, CDR2 YYDKDF, per germline (reference sequence). The V segment lost 3 bases and the J segment 9 bases; nucleotides outside the gene matches: 11. There are 15 residues in the CDR3. CDR3 nucleotides: TGTGCCACCAGCAGTGAATCGGGACTAGCGTACCGGCAGTACTTC. Translating it yields CATSSESGLAYRQYF.

The rearrangement links TRBV6-1 to TRBJ2-7; 9 bases line up with TRBD2. The trim removed 5 bases at V and 5 bases at J, leaving 10 bases unmatched. Per the germline V gene, CDR1 is MNHNS and CDR2 is SASEGT. This CDR3 spans 15 amino acids. CDR3 bases: TGTGCCAGCAGTCAATCAAGACTAGCGGCGGACGAGCAGTACTTC. It codes for CASSQSRLAADEQYF.

J is TRBJ2-3 and V is TRBV30; 8 bases agree with TRBD2. The CDR3 runs to 14 residues. Germline lookup yields CDR1 GTSNPN and CDR2 SVGIG (reference sequence). V was clipped by 2 bases and J by 4 bases; unmatched bases: 5. CDR3 residues: CAWSSGGWADTQYF. CDR3 in DNA: TGTGCCTGGAGTAGCGGGGGATGGGCAGATACGCAGTATTTT.

The genes are TRBV2 and TRBJ2-3; 7 bases match TRBD1. V dropped 9 bases and J dropped 0; count of bases not matched to a gene: 3. This CDR3 spans 13 amino acids. Germline lookup yields CDR1 SNHLY and CDR2 FYNNEI. CDR3 coding DNA: TGTGCCAGTCGACAGGGAAGCACAGATACGCAGTATTTT. This translates into CASRQGSTDTQYF.

The chain combines TRBV7-3 with TRBJ2-7, with D perhaps matching TRBD2 (5 bases). Germline loops: CDR1 SGHTA, CDR2 FQGTGA. CDR3 size: 13 residues. The V and J ends lost 0 bases and 6 bases respectively, with 9 bases between them. The DNA for the CDR3 is TGTGCCAGCAGCTTAACTAGCGTGGGCGAGCAGTACTTC. Its translation is CASSLTSVGEQYF. The whole variable domain, remainder taken from reference TRBV7-3 and TRBJ2-7, is GAGVSQTPSNKVTEKGKYVELRCDPISGHTALYWYRQSLGQGPEFLIYFQGTGAADDSGLPNDRFFAVRPEGSVSTLKIQRTERGDSAVYLCASSLTSVGEQYFGPGTRLTVT.

This rearrangement joins TRBV30 to TRBJ1-2; TRBD1 might be the D (6 bases). V dropped 2 bases and J dropped 8 bases, with 12 bases sitting between them. CDR1 GTSNPN and CDR2 SVGIG come from the germline V gene (reference sequence). The CDR3 runs 12 residues. In nucleotides, the CDR3 is TGTGCCTGGAGTAATCAGGGGCTCGGCTACACCTTC. Residues: CAWSNQGLGYTF.

The chain couples TRBV9 to TRBJ2-3, with 9 nucleotides matching TRBD2. The CDR3 runs 16 residues. Per germline, CDR1 SGDLS and CDR2 YYNGEE. The J segment lost 2 bases and the V segment lost 0 bases, leaving 4 bases of the junction unmatched. The CDR3 DNA reads TGTGCCAGCAGCGTAGGTAGCGGGAGCAACACAGATACGCAGTATTTT. Translation gives CASSVGSGSNTDTQYF.

The V and J genes are TRBV29-1 and TRBJ2-7; 8 bases fit TRBD1. The V gene end was trimmed by 6 bases and the J gene end by 0 bases; junction bases not matched to a gene: 10. Germline CDR1 reads SQVTM; CDR2 reads ANQGSEA. The CDR3 sequence is 15 residues long. The CDR3 region has the DNA TGCAGCGTGAAAAGCTCCGGGACAGGCTCCTACGAGCAGTACTTC. This sequence encodes CSVKSSGTGSYEQYF.

The chain has TRBV9 and TRBJ1-4, with 7 bases that match TRBD1. Unmatched junction bases numbered 8, after V lost 4 bases and J lost 8 bases. Germline V gene data show CDR1 as SGDLS and CDR2 as YYNGEE. This CDR3 comprises 14 residues. For the CDR3, the DNA is TGTGCCAGCAGCCGGCAGGGGGAATCGGAAAAACTGTTTTTT. Translated, it gives CASSRQGESEKLFF.

The V and J genes are TRBV29-1 and TRBJ2-3; D is undetermined. Between the trimmed V and J ends, which lost 4 bases and 4 bases, there was a span of 12 bases. This CDR3 region has 13 residues. CDR1 is SQVTM, CDR2 ANQGSEA, per germline. Here the CDR3 DNA reads TGCAGCGTTGGAACTAATAGTGCAGATACGCAGTATTTT. This sequence encodes CSVGTNSADTQYF.

CDR3 in DNA: TGTGCCAGCAGTTGGACAGGGCGAGAGACCCAGTACTTC. Translated, it gives CASSWTGRETQYF. The chain links TRBV7-3 to TRBJ2-5; 8 bases line up with TRBD1. Trimming took 6 bases from V and 4 from J; bases not matched to a gene: 4. The germline V gene has CDR1 SGHTA and CDR2 FQGTGA. The CDR3 is made up of 13 amino acids.

V is TRBV6-5 and J is TRBJ2-1; a weak D match, TRBD1 (6 bases). Per germline, CDR1 MNHEY and CDR2 SVGAGI. Trimming cost V 2 bases and J 0 bases, with 11 bases left between them. The CDR3 runs to 16 residues. The CDR3 DNA sequence: TGTGCCAGCAGTTACGGGGGCCTCCCCTCCTACAATGAGCAGTTCTTC. Translated: CASSYGGLPSYNEQFF.